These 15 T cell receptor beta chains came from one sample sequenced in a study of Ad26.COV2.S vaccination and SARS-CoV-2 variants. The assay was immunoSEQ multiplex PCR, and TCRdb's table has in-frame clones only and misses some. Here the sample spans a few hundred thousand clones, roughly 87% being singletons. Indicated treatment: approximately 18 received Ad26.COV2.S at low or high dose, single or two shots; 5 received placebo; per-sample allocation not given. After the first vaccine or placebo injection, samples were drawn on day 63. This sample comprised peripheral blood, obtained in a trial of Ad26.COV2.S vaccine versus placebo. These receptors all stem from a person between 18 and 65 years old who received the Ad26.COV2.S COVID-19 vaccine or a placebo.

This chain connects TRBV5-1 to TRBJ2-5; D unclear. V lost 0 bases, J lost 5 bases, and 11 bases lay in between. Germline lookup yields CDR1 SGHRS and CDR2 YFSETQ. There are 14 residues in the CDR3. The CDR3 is CASSLGVGRETQYF. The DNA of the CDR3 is TGCGCCAGCAGCTTGGGGGTTGGGCGCGAGACCCAGTACTTC.

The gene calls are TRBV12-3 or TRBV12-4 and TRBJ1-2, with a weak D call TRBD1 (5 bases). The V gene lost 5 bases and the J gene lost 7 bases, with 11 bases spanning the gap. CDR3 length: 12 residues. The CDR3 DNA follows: TGTGCCAGCAGTCCGGGGACGTCTGGCTACACCTTC. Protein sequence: CASSPGTSGYTF.

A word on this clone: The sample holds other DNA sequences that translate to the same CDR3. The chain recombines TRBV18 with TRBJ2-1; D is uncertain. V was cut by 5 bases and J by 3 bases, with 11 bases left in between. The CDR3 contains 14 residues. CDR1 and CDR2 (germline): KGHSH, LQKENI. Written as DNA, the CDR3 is TGTGCCAGCTCAAGGCTAGGCCTCTACAATGAGCAGTTCTTC. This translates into CASSRLGLYNEQFF.

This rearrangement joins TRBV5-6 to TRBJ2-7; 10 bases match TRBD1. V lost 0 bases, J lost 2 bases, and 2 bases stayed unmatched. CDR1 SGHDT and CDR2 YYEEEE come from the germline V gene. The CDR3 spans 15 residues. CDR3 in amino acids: CASSLEGQGPYEQYF. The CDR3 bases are TGTGCCAGCAGCTTGGAGGGACAGGGGCCCTACGAGCAGTACTTC. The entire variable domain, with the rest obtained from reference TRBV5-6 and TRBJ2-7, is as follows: DAGVTQSPTHLIKTRGQQVTLRCSPKSGHDTVSWYQQALGQGPQFIFQYYEEEERQRGNFPDRFSGHQFPNYSSELNVNALLLGDSALYLCASSLEGQGPYEQYFGPGTRLTVT.

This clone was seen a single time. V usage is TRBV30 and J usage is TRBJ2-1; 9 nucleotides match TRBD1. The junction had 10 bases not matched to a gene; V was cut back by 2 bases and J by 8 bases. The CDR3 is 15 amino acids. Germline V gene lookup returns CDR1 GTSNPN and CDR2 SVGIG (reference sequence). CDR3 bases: TGTGCCTGGAGTTTCGGGACAGGGAATTTCGATGAGCAGTTCTTC. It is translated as CAWSFGTGNFDEQFF.

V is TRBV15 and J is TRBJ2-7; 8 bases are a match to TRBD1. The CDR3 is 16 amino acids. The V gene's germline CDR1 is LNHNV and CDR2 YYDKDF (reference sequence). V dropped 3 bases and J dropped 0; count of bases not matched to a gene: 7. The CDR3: CATSRGGQGSSYEQYF. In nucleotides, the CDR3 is TGTGCCACCAGCAGGGGCGGACAGGGAAGCTCCTACGAGCAGTACTTC.

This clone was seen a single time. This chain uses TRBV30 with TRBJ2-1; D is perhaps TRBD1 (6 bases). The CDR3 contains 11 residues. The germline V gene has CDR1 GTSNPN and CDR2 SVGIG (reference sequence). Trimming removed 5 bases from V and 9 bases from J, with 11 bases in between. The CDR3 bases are TGTGCCTGGGCCCAAGGGGGTGAGCAGTTCTTC. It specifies CAWAQGGEQFF.

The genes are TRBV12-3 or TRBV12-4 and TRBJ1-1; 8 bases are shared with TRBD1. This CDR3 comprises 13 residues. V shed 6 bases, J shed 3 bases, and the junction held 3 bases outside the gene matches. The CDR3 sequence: CASSRGLDTEAFF. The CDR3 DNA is TGTGCCAGCAGCAGGGGGCTGGACACTGAAGCTTTCTTT.

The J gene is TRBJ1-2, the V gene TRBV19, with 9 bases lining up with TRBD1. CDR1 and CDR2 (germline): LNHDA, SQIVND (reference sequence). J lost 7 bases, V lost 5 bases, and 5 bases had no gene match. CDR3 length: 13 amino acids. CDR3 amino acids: CASSPGQGSGYTF. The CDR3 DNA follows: TGTGCCAGTAGTCCAGGACAGGGGTCTGGCTACACCTTC.

The CDR3 DNA sequence: TGCGCCAGCAGCCCCGATGCTGGGACAGGGCTTTATAATGAGCAGTTCTTC. Translation gives CASSPDAGTGLYNEQFF. V usage is TRBV4-3 and J usage is TRBJ2-1; the match to TRBD1 covers 9 bases. Germline V gives CDR1 LGHNA, CDR2 YSLEER. V dropped 4 bases and J dropped 7; count of bases not matched to a gene: 14. The CDR3 extends over 17 amino acids.

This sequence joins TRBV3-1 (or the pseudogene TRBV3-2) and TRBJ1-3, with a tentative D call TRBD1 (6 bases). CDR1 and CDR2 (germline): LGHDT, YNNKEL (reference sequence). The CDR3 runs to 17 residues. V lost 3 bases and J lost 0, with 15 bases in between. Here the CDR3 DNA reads TGTGCCAGCAGCCAGGGGAGGGGGGGCTTCTCTGGAAACACCATATATTTT. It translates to CASSQGRGGFSGNTIYF.

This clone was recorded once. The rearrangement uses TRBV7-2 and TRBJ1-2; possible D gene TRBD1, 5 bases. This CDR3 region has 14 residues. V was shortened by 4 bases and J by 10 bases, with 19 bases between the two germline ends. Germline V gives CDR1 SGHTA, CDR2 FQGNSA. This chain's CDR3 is CASSSRAGTTTYTF. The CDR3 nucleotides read TGTGCCAGCAGCTCACGCGCGGGGACCACCACCTACACCTTC.

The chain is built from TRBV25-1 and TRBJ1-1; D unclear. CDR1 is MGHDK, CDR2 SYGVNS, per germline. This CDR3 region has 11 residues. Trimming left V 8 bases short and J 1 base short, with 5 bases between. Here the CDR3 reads CASGRNTEAFF. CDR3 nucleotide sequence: TGTGCCAGCGGCAGGAACACTGAAGCTTTCTTT.

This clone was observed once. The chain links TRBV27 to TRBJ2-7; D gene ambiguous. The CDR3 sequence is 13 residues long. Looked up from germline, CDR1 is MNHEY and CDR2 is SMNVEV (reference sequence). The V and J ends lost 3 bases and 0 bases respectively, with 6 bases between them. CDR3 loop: CASSFQVSYEQYF. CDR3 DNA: TGTGCCAGCAGTTTTCAGGTCTCCTACGAGCAGTACTTC.

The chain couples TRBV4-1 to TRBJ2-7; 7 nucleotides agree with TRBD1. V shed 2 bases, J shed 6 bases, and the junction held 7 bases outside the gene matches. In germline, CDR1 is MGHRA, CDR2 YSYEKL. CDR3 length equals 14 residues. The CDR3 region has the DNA TGCGCCAGCAGCCAAACCAGACAGGGCGTCGAGCAGTACTTC. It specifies CASSQTRQGVEQYF.